Presented here are 13 T cell receptor beta chains from one specimen sequenced in a study of OX40 agonist ivuxolimab in advanced cancers. Repertoires were generated with immunoSEQ multiplex PCR, while TCRdb's copy carries only in-frame clones and drops some. The sample lists 35,000 to 40,000 clones, about 89% occurring once. Sequencing used CD4+ or CD8+ T cells sorted from blood, obtained in a trial of the OX40 agonist ivuxolimab. These receptors were obtained from an adult with an advanced solid tumor such as melanoma, head and neck, liver or kidney cancer.

This clone was observed at least ten times. This chain connects TRBV27 to TRBJ1-1, with D perhaps TRBD1 (5 bases). Trimming removed 5 bases at V and 7 bases at J, with 17 bases between. The CDR3 length is 14 residues. From germline, CDR1 is MNHEY and CDR2 SMNVEV (reference sequence). The CDR3 reads CASSRRGTVLEAFF. CDR3 bases: TGTGCCAGCAGTCGGAGAGGGACGGTACTTGAAGCTTTCTTT.

This clone was counted once. The chain uses TRBV4-3 and TRBJ2-5; D is possibly TRBD2 (5 bases). Germline V CDR1 and CDR2: LGHNA, YSLEER. The CDR3 spans 12 residues. V was cut by 1 base and J by 5 bases, with 5 bases left in between. CDR3 loop: CASSQGEETQYF. Here the CDR3 DNA reads TGCGCCAGCAGCCAAGGGGAGGAGACCCAGTACTTC.

The rearrangement uses TRBV11-2 and TRBJ1-1; perhaps TRBD1 as D (6 bases). This CDR3 region has 14 residues. Trimming removed 4 bases at V and 1 base at J, with 10 bases between. Germline lookup yields CDR1 SGHAT and CDR2 FQNNGV. CDR3 sequence: CASSSLRGNTEAFF. The CDR3 nucleotides are TGTGCCAGCAGCTCCCTCAGGGGGAACACTGAAGCTTTCTTT.

The rearrangement links TRBV7-3 to TRBJ2-2; a weak D match, TRBD1 (6 bases). The CDR3 runs to 12 residues. The ends were cut back, 8 bases at V and 5 bases at J, with 9 bases in the middle. CDR1 is SGHTA and CDR2 is FQGTGA in the germline V gene. DNA for the CDR3: TGTGCCAGCGGGGGCGGTACCGGGGAGCTGTTTTTT. This gives the protein CASGGGTGELFF.

V gene TRBV19 combines with J gene TRBJ2-2; perhaps TRBD2 as D (6 bases). The V end was cut by 3 bases, the J end by 5 bases, with 10 bases between. The CDR3 totals 14 residues. The germline CDR1 and CDR2 sequences are LNHDA and SQIVND (reference sequence). In DNA, the CDR3 is TGTGCCAGTAGTATGGGTCGGGGGACCGGGGAGCTGTTTTTT. It yields the protein CASSMGRGTGELFF.

The V and J genes are TRBV6-5 and TRBJ2-3; either TRBD1 or TRBD2 may supply D (5 bases each). CDR1 is MNHEY and CDR2 is SVGAGI in the germline V gene. The V end was cut by 0 bases, the J end by 3 bases, with 13 bases between. CDR3 size: 16 residues. CDR3 DNA sequence: TGTGCCAGCAGTTACTCTGGGGGAGAAGGAACAGATACGCAGTATTTT. Translation gives CASSYSGGEGTDTQYF.

This clone has only one observation. The gene calls are TRBV5-4 and TRBJ1-1, with D uncertain. The CDR3 loop spans 13 amino acids. The germline V gene encodes CDR1 SGHNT and CDR2 YYREEE (reference sequence). V dropped 6 bases and J dropped 0 bases, with 9 bases sitting between them. The CDR3 loop is CASTVDLNTEAFF. The CDR3 nucleotides are TGTGCCAGCACGGTGGATCTGAACACTGAAGCTTTCTTT.

This chain links TRBV4-3 with TRBJ1-1; 8 bases agree with TRBD1. The CDR3 is made up of 14 amino acids. The germline CDR1 and CDR2 sequences are LGHNA and YSLEER. With V trimmed by 2 bases and J by 5 bases, 4 bases remained unmatched. DNA for the CDR3: TGCGCCAGCAGCCAACCACGACAGGGGACTGAAGCTTTCTTT. Protein product: CASSQPRQGTEAFF.

Details on this clone: Other DNA sequences in the same sample also yield this CDR3. In DNA form, the CDR3 reads TGCAGTGCTAGGGGTGGCTACACCTTC. Residues: CSARGGYTF. The chain employs TRBV20-1 and TRBJ1-2, with D uncertain. CDR3 length: 9 amino acids. Germline V gene data show CDR1 as DFQATT and CDR2 as SNEGSKA (reference sequence). Trimming took off 3 bases at V and 7 bases at J, with 3 bases between the two ends.

The chain joins TRBV11-3 to TRBJ2-7; 7 bases are a match to TRBD1. V dropped 0 bases and J dropped 0; count of bases not matched to a gene: 5. CDR3 length: 16 amino acids. CDR1 and CDR2 (germline): SGHNT, YENEEA. This CDR3 reads CASSLDRDSYSYEQYF. DNA for the CDR3: TGTGCCAGCAGCTTAGACCGGGACAGTTACTCCTACGAGCAGTACTTC.

CDR3 in amino acids: CASSVGIWSDEQYF. CDR3 nucleotides: TGTGCCAGCAGCGTAGGGATATGGAGCGACGAGCAGTACTTC. The chain combines TRBV9 with TRBJ2-7, with D uncertain. Trimming took off 0 bases at V and 5 bases at J, with 12 bases between the two ends. Looked up from germline, CDR1 is SGDLS and CDR2 is YYNGEE. There are 14 residues in the CDR3.

Here the CDR3 reads CASTTLAGGNTGELFF. DNA for the CDR3: TGTGCCAGCACAACACTAGCGGGGGGGAACACCGGGGAGCTGTTTTTT. The chain is built from TRBV27 and TRBJ2-2, with 12 bases aligning to TRBD2. The germline CDR1 and CDR2 sequences are MNHEY and SMNVEV (reference sequence). CDR3 length: 16 amino acids. Trimming cost V 7 bases and J 1 base; bases outside gene matches: 4.

V and J are TRBV7-6 and TRBJ1-4, with 9 bases lining up with TRBD1. The V segment lost 5 bases and the J segment 7 bases; nucleotides outside the gene matches: 8. Germline V CDR1 and CDR2: SGHVS, FNYEAQ. The CDR3 has 15 residues. DNA for the CDR3: TGTGCCAGCAGCCAGGGGACAGGGTTTTTTGAAAAACTGTTTTTT. It is translated as CASSQGTGFFEKLFF.